The present T cell receptor (beta chain) was sequenced within a study of graft-versus-host responses after intestinal transplantation (dated by TCRdb to about 2021). General notes on the study: Recipients received multivisceral, liver-intestinal, or isolated intestinal transplants. The cohort enrolled fewer than 25 intestinal transplant recipients including one retransplant, and a few patients lacking pretransplant specimens were excluded. Graft-versus-host and host-versus-graft alloreactive T cell clones were tracked in the graft, circulation and bone marrow after intestinal transplantation using bulk TCR-beta CDR3 sequencing. To identify alloreactive clones, pre-transplant mixed lymphocyte reaction products were sequenced and then compared with unstimulated pre-transplant donor and recipient T cells. Every recipient was given anti-thymocyte globulin induction, followed by 2 to 3 years of maintenance tacrolimus and steroids. Rather than going through the commercial service, samples from three later patients were sequenced in-house on an Illumina MiSeq and processed with MiXCR. Donor T cell macrochimerism was defined as a peak of at least 4% donor T cells among recipient peripheral blood mononuclear cells. The paper as a whole reports these results and caveats: The relatively low number and heterogeneity of intestinal transplant patients limited the conclusions. GvH clones were detected in recipient bone marrow, and some appeared earlier in ileal mucosa or blood, consistent with an intestinal mucosal origin. High GvH to HvG T cell clonal ratios were observed in the allografts of patients with donor T cell macrochimerism. Early after transplant, peak levels of circulating GvH clones were associated with declines in HvG clones.

Library preparation used the immunoSEQ multiplex PCR assay. For most patients, genomic DNA was isolated using the Qiagen DNeasy Blood and Tissue Kit and was shipped frozen to Adaptive Biotechnologies for TCR sequencing. For most patients, high-throughput TCR-beta CDR3 sequencing of genomic DNA was performed by Adaptive Biotechnologies. In the original analysis: Adaptive's ImmunoSEQ software was the source of the TCR sequencing data for approximately 18 patients, while a few other patients were processed with MiXCR and VDJtools. CD4 versus CD8 sorting errors were corrected by removing sequences found in both subsets at a frequency ratio below 5:1. CDR3 nucleotide sequences shared by donor and recipient were removed because the origin of these sequences could not be assigned. Alloreactive clones required at least 2-fold expansion over unstimulated cells and minimum CFSE-low frequency of 0.002% (template counts) or 0.001% (read counts). Mappable clones were those detected in sequenced pre-transplant spleen, lymph node, or MLR CFSE-low populations of the donor or recipient. The cumulative frequency of alloreactive clones was calculated as a percentage of all sequences, weighted by copy number. Not all clones reach the TCRdb copy of this immuneACCESS table, which keeps in-frame sequences only. Checked studies attribute under half of the gap to unresolved V genes and leave the rest unexplained. V, J and clone size were drawn from that table, and D and trimming were deduced from the DNA. Counted in this sample were more than 85,000 clones; under 95% of them appeared once. The top ten clonotypes cover approximately 2% of the sample.

Comment on this clone: Its antigen is still unknown. Per-base quality was not reported, and no clone a single base away is much larger than it.

Based on the germline V gene, the CDR1 and CDR2 sequences are SGHNT and YENEEA. Including the terminal cysteine and phenylalanine, the CDR3 comprises 14 residues. The read is trimmed to its CDR3 DNA, 42 bases read in frame from base 1. V is reduced by 5 bases and J by 3 bases, leaving a spacing of 11 bases between them. According to the study, the label for this sample's time point signals: cells obtained before transplantation from donor or recipient. CD3+CD4+ and CD3+CD8+ populations were FACS-sorted from unstimulated pre-transplant donor and recipient cells taken from spleen or lymph nodes. The clonotype was recovered from a human donor who received an intestinal transplant. This specimen was unstimulated CD8+ T cells sorted from spleen or lymph node cells, taken before intestinal transplant. Recombination linked TRBV11-3 to TRBJ2-4, with no D gene named confidently. The CDR3 in this case is CASSHYSSKNIQYF. The bases are TGTGCCAGCAGCCATTACAGTAGCAAAAACATTCAGTACTTC.